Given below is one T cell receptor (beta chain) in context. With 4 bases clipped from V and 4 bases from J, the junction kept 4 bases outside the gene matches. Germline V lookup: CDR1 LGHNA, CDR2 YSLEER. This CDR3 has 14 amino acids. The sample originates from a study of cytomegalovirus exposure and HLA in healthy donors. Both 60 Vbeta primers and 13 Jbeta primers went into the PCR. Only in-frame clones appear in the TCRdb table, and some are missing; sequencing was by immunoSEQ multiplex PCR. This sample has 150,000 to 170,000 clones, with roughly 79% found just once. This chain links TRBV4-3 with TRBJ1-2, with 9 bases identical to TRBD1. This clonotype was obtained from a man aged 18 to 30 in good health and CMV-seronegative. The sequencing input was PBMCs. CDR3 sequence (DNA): TGCGCCAGCAGCCTCTCGGACAGGGGCTATGGCTACACCTTC. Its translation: CASSLSDRGYGYTF.